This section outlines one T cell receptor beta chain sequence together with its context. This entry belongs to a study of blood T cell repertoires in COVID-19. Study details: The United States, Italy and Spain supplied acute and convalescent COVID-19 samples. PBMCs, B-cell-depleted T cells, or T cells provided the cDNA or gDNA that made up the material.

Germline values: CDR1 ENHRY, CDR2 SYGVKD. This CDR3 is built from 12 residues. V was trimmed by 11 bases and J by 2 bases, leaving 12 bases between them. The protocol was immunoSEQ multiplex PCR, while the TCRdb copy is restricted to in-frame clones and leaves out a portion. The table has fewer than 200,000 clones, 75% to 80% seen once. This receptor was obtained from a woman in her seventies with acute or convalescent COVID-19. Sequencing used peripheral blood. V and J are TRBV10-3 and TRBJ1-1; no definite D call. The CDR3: CASGTGNTEAFF. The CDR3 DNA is TGTGCCTCCGGTACGGGTAACACTGAAGCTTTCTTT.